This is a list of T cell receptor beta chains from one sample in a study of control samples from healthy donors and cancer patients. Assay: immunoSEQ multiplex PCR; the TCRdb copy retains only in-frame clones and omits some. Of about 51,000 clones listed, over 70% are singletons. Sequences were obtained from blood. These receptors came from an older man in good health. The CDR3 runs from the conserved cysteine through the conserved F or W. D genes are given only for firm matches. Expanded clones are given a class, and other clones once, few, many or no size at all.

TRBJ1-6 | . | TRBV6-5 | . | CASSLDSAYNSPLHF | TGTGCCAGCAGTTTAGACAGCGCATATAATTCACCCCTCCACTTT
TRBJ2-1 | . | TRBV7-3 | . | CASSLFGIPGNEQFF | TGTGCCAGCAGCTTATTTGGGATCCCGGGGAATGAGCAGTTCTTC
TRBJ2-2 | . | TRBV5-4 | . | CASSLWFTGELFF | TGTGCCAGCAGCTTGTGGTTCACCGGGGAGCTGTTTTTT
TRBJ2-5 | . | TRBV6-5 | . | CASSYQVGPGQETQYF | TGTGCCAGCAGTTACCAGGTGGGACCTGGCCAAGAGACCCAGTACTTC
TRBJ1-4 | . | TRBV7-9 | . | CASSLIGRDEKLFF | TGTGCCAGCAGCTTAATAGGGAGGGATGAAAAACTGTTTTTT
TRBJ2-3 | . | TRBV7-2 | . | CASSGRIIDTQYF | TGTGCCAGCAGCGGCCGGATTATAGATACGCAGTATTTT
TRBJ2-5 | . | TRBV24-1 | . | CATSDPQEGTPEETQYF | TGTGCCACCAGTGATCCCCAGGAGGGGACGCCCGAAGAGACCCAGTACTTC
TRBJ2-3 | . | TRBV6-5 | once | CASSYTITPTDTQYF | TGTGCCAGCAGTTACACTATAACCCCCACAGATACGCAGTATTTT
TRBJ1-4 | . | TRBV28 | . | CASRSQGDNEKLFF | TGTGCCAGCAGATCACAGGGAGACAATGAAAAACTGTTTTTT
TRBJ1-5 | . | TRBV28 | . | CASSTGTDNLPQHF | TGTGCCAGCAGTACCGGGACTGACAATCTTCCCCAGCATTTT
TRBJ2-4 | . | TRBV28 | few | CATSEDKNIQYF | TGTGCCACCTCCGAAGACAAAAACATTCAGTACTTC
TRBJ1-1 | . | TRBV6-1 | . | CASSEGLRVLYTEAFF | TGTGCCAGCAGTGAAGGACTCAGGGTTTTGTACACTGAAGCTTTCTTT
TRBJ2-1 | TRBD2 | TRBV28 | . | CASSTSGSSYNEQFF | TGTGCCAGCAGCACTAGCGGGAGCTCCTACAATGAGCAGTTCTTC
TRBJ2-5 | TRBD1 | TRBV4-2 | . | CASSQGDRVPETQYF | TGTGCCAGCAGCCAAGGCGACAGGGTCCCAGAGACCCAGTACTTC
TRBJ2-5 | . | TRBV5-1 | . | CASSLEGQETQYF | TGCGCCAGCAGCTTAGAGGGACAAGAGACCCAGTACTTC
TRBJ2-7 | TRBD1 | TRBV3-1/TRBV3-2 | . | CASSLTPGQGIHEQYF | TGTGCCAGCAGCCTTACGCCGGGACAGGGGATACACGAGCAGTACTTC
TRBJ1-4 | . | TRBV28 | . | CASNRQTNEKLFF | TGTGCCAGCAATAGACAGACTAATGAAAAACTGTTTTTT
TRBJ2-3 | TRBD2 | TRBV6-4 | once | CASKYRRLAGFSTDTQYF | TGTGCCAGCAAGTACCGGAGACTAGCGGGTTTTAGCACAGATACGCAGTATTTT
TRBJ2-1 | . | TRBV5-5 | . | CASRTPGSSYNEQFF | TGTGCCAGCAGGACCCCCGGGAGCTCCTACAATGAGCAGTTCTTC
TRBJ1-1 | . | TRBV7-3 | . | CASTAELNTEAFF | TGTGCCAGCACCGCAGAATTGAACACTGAAGCTTTCTTT
TRBJ2-3 | . | TRBV5-4 | once | CASSRLGDWGTDTQYF | TGTGCCAGCAGCCGCTTGGGGGACTGGGGCACAGATACGCAGTATTTT
TRBJ1-4 | . | TRBV10-1 | . | CASSNGRNEKLFF | TGCGCCAGCAGTAACGGACGAAATGAAAAACTGTTTTTT
TRBJ1-2 | . | TRBV7-9 | . | CASSLSLGANYGYTF | TGTGCCAGCAGCTTATCTTTGGGGGCTAACTATGGCTACACCTTC
TRBJ2-1 | TRBD1 | TRBV5-6 | . | CASSYWTGSSYNEQFF | TGTGCCAGCAGCTATTGGACAGGGTCCTCCTACAATGAGCAGTTCTTC
TRBJ1-5 | . | TRBV29-1 | . | CSVEVDSNQPQHF | TGCAGCGTTGAAGTAGATAGCAATCAGCCCCAGCATTTT
TRBJ2-7 | . | TRBV29-1 | . | CSVKGTSGYEQYF | TGCAGCGTTAAGGGGACTTCGGGCTACGAGCAGTACTTC
TRBJ1-3 | . | TRBV9 | . | CASSVARGDTIYF | TGTGCCAGCAGCGTAGCTCGGGGGGACACCATATATTTT
TRBJ2-1 | . | TRBV6-6 | once | CASSRGLGGVNEQFF | TGTGCCAGCAGTCGAGGACTAGGGGGGGTGAATGAGCAGTTCTTC
TRBJ2-5 | . | TRBV21-1 | . | CASSIGLAGLETQYF | TGTGCCAGCAGCATCGGACTAGCGGGGCTAGAGACCCAGTACTTC
TRBJ2-1 | . | TRBV15 | . | CATSRVTTSYNEQFF | TGTGCCACCAGCAGAGTTACCACATCCTACAATGAGCAGTTCTTC
TRBJ1-3 | . | TRBV18 | . | CASSPPSERGNTIYF | TGTGCCAGCTCACCACCAAGTGAGCGTGGAAACACCATATATTTT
TRBJ2-2 | . | TRBV4-1 | once | CASSPRQSRAGELFF | TGCGCCAGCAGCCCTAGACAGTCGAGGGCCGGGGAGCTGTTTTTT
TRBJ1-5 | TRBD1 | TRBV10-3 | . | CAISPTGGMDQPQHF | TGTGCCATCAGTCCAACAGGGGGCATGGATCAGCCCCAGCATTTT